The entry that follows covers one T cell receptor beta chain sequence. Antigen: not known. Unique molecular identifiers featured in how the TCRbeta library was prepared. TCRdb independently ran MiXCR on the PCR reads; one entry per CDR3 protein. The sample holds fewer than 400,000 distinct CDR3 sequences; 23% are singletons and the top ten take roughly 11%. These data originate in a study of T-cell reconstitution after alpha-beta-depleted transplantation in children. General study results and limits: T cells produced anew were the main source of T-cell counts and diversity one year after transplant. Expanded graft clones, several hundred of them, were reportedly the source of alpha-beta T cells about two months after transplant.

The CDR3 runs 15 residues. The ends lost 7 bases at V and 2 bases at J; junction bases unmatched: 7. The receptor's source is a male patient between 10 and 17 years old who had a stem cell transplant for acute lymphoblastic leukemia, so the T cells may come from the graft donor. This specimen consisted of PBMCs, mostly from graft donor cells, obtained 180 days after TCRalphabeta/CD19-depleted stem cell transplant. The chain uses TRBV12-3 or TRBV12-4 and TRBJ2-1; the match to TRBD2 covers 8 bases. CDR3 sequence (DNA): TGTGCCAGCATCAGACTAGCGATAACCTACAATGAGCAGTTCTTC. Its translation: CASIRLAITYNEQFF.